The 10 T cell receptor beta chains below were found in one sample sequenced in a study of T-cell memory formation after mild COVID-19. From the 5' RACE reads, TCRdb called clonotypes with MiXCR, one entry per CDR3 protein. Counted here are approximately 44,000 distinct CDR3 sequences, 7.3% occurring once; the ten biggest clones make up 1.4%. The sample comprised PBMCs or a T cell subset sorted from them (not recorded which). These receptors were taken from a man younger than 35 who had mild COVID-19 (a few samples of this study predate the infection). Cell type and time point are not known.

This CDR3 reads CASSQDPSGHNNEQFF. The CDR3 nucleotides are TGCGCCAGCAGCCAGGACCCCAGCGGGCACAACAATGAGCAGTTCTTC. V usage is TRBV4-3 and J usage is TRBJ2-1, with a tentative D call TRBD2 (6 bases). The V gene lost 3 bases and the J gene lost 5 bases, with 17 bases spanning the gap. Germline V gene sequence: CDR1 LGHNA, CDR2 YSLEER. The CDR3 spans 16 residues.

This clonotype turned up a few times. V and J are TRBV7-2 and TRBJ2-5, with 9 bases aligning to TRBD2. The germline V gene encodes CDR1 SGHTA and CDR2 FQGNSA. The ends lost 2 bases at V and 5 bases at J; junction bases unmatched: 9. The CDR3 totals 16 residues. The CDR3 DNA follows: TGTGCCAGCAGCTTAAGGCCAGCGGGGGGAGGCGAGACCCAGTACTTC. This translates into CASSLRPAGGGETQYF.

Ten or more counts support this clonotype. This chain uses TRBV27 with TRBJ2-1; 9 nucleotides agree with TRBD2. CDR3 size: 16 residues. Germline V gene sequence: CDR1 MNHEY, CDR2 SMNVEV (reference sequence). Unmatched junction bases numbered 9, after V lost 5 bases and J lost 4 bases. The CDR3 DNA sequence: TGTGCCAGCAGTCCCCTGGCTAGCGGGGTATACAATGAGCAGTTCTTC. It yields the protein CASSPLASGVYNEQFF.

At least ten counts were recorded for this clonotype. The chain couples TRBV10-3 to TRBJ2-2; 9 bases fit TRBD1. The V gene end was trimmed by 8 bases and the J gene end by 3 bases; junction bases not matched to a gene: 1. Germline CDR1 reads ENHRY; CDR2 reads SYGVKD. The CDR3 covers 13 residues. CDR3 sequence: CAIGTGHTGELFF. The DNA of the CDR3 is TGTGCCATCGGGACAGGGCACACCGGGGAGCTGTTTTTT.

In this sample, this clonotype turned up a few times. V is TRBV27 and J is TRBJ2-1, with 9 nucleotides matching TRBD2. Germline lookup yields CDR1 MNHEY and CDR2 SMNVEV (reference sequence). The length of the CDR3 is 13 residues. Trimming removed 7 bases from V and 16 bases from J; junction bases left unmatched: 14. The CDR3 coding sequence is TGTGCCAGCACCGACCGCGGGGGGGCCTTTACATTCTTC. Protein: CASTDRGGAFTFF.

At least ten counts were recorded for this clonotype. V is TRBV4-1 and J is TRBJ2-1, with 7 positions matching TRBD2. This CDR3 is 15 amino acids long. Germline trimming cut 1 base from V and 0 bases from J; bases unmatched to any gene: 0. Germline lookup yields CDR1 MGHRA and CDR2 YSYEKL. CDR3 residues: CASSQAGGSYNEQFF. The DNA of the CDR3 is TGCGCCAGCAGCCAAGCGGGGGGCTCCTACAATGAGCAGTTCTTC.

This clonotype was counted between two and nine times. V and J are TRBV6-6 and TRBJ2-5; D may be TRBD1 (6 bases). From germline, CDR1 is MNHNY and CDR2 SVGAGI (reference sequence). Trimming removed 6 bases at V and 1 base at J, with 15 bases between. The CDR3 is 15 residues long. The CDR3 nucleotides read TGTGCCAGCAGCCCCCACAGGGAAACCCAAGAGACCCAGTACTTC. As protein: CASSPHRETQETQYF.

This chain uses TRBV24-1 with TRBJ2-1; 7 bases align to TRBD1. Trimming at V came to 6 bases and at J to 15 bases, leaving 10 bases not matched to a gene. This CDR3 has 12 residues. From germline, CDR1 is KGHDR and CDR2 SFDVKD. The CDR3 here is CATSSEPGQWFF. CDR3 DNA sequence: TGTGCCACCAGTAGTGAGCCGGGACAGTGGTTCTTC.

The chain uses TRBV7-9 and TRBJ2-5, with D hard to call. CDR3 length: 15 amino acids. Deletions cut 5 bases from V and 1 base from J, with 14 bases between. Germline CDR1 and CDR2: SEHNR and FQNEAQ (reference sequence). The DNA for the CDR3 is TGTGCCAGCAGCCTACCCCGGACGGTCCAAGAGACCCAGTACTTC. This sequence encodes CASSLPRTVQETQYF. Drawing the rest from reference TRBV7-9 and TRBJ2-5, the complete variable domain is DTGVSQNPRHKITKRGQNVTFRCDPISEHNRLYWYRQTLGQGPEFLTYFQNEAQLEKSRLLSDRFSAERPKGSFSTLEIQRTEQGDSAMYLCASSLPRTVQETQYFGPGTRLLVL.

The V gene is TRBV6-1, the J gene TRBJ1-1; D call uncertain. V gave up 1 base and J gave up 5 bases, with 8 bases separating them. CDR3 length equals 13 residues. Per germline, CDR1 MNHNS and CDR2 SASEGT. The CDR3 reads CASSEVYGTEAFF. The CDR3 DNA follows: TGTGCCAGCAGTGAAGTGTACGGGACTGAAGCTTTCTTT.